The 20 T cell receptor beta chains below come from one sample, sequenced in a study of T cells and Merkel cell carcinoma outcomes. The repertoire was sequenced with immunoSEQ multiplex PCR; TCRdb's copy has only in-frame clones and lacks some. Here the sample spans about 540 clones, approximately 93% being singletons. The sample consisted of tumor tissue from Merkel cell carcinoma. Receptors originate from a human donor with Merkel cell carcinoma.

Here the CDR3 reads CSVGGDTEAFF. The CDR3 nucleotides are TGCAGCGTTGGAGGGGACACTGAAGCTTTCTTT. The J gene is TRBJ1-1, the V gene TRBV29-1; perhaps TRBD1 as D (5 bases). V was shortened by 4 bases and J by 3 bases, with 6 bases between the two germline ends. In germline, CDR1 is SQVTM, CDR2 ANQGSEA. The CDR3 has 11 residues.

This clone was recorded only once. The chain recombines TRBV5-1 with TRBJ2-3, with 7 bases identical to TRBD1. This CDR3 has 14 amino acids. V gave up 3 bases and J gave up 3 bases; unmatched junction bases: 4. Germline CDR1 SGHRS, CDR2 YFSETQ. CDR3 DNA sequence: TGCGCCAGCAGCTCCCGACAGGGAACAGATACGCAGTATTTT. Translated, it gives CASSSRQGTDTQYF.

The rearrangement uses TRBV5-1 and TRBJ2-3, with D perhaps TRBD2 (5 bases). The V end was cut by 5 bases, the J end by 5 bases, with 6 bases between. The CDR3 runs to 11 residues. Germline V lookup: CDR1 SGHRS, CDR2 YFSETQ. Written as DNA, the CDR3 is TGCGCCAGCAGGAGGGTAGATACGCAGTATTTT. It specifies CASRRVDTQYF.

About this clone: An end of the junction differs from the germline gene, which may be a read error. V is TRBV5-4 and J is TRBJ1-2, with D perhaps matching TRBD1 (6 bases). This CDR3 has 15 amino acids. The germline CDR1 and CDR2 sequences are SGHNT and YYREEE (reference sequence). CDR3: CVSSLVRDTNYGYTF. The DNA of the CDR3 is TGTGTCAGCAGCTTGGTGCGGGACACTAACTATGGCTACACCTTC. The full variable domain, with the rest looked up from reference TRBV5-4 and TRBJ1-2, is ETGVTQSPTHLIKTRGQQVTLRCSSQSGHNTVSWYQQALGQGPQFIFQYYREEENGRGNFPPRFSGLQFPNYSSELNVNALELDDSALYLCVSSLVRDTNYGYTFGSGTRLTVV.

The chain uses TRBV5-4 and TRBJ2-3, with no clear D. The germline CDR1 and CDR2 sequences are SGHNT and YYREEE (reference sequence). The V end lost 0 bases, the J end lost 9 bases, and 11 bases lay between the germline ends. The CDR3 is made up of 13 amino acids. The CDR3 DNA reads TGTGCCAGCAGCTTGGACCTGGTTCCGACGCAGTATTTT. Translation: CASSLDLVPTQYF.

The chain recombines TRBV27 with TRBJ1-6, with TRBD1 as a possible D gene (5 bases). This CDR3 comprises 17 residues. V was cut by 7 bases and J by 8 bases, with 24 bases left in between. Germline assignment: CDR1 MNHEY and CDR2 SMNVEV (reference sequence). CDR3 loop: CASNPALQGAGDSPLHF. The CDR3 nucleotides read TGTGCCAGCAATCCGGCCCTTCAAGGGGCCGGTGATTCACCCCTCCACTTT.

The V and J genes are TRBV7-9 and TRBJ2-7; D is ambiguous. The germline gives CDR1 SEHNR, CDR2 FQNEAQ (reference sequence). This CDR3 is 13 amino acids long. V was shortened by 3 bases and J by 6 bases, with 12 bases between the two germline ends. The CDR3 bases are TGTGCCAGCAGCTTCACCGGATCTGCCGAGCAGTACTTC. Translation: CASSFTGSAEQYF.

Written as DNA, the CDR3 is TGTGCCAGCAGCCAGGGGATGGCTGGTAACATTCAGTACTTC. Amino acids: CASSQGMAGNIQYF. This chain joins TRBV7-6 and TRBJ2-4, with D perhaps matching TRBD1 (6 bases). CDR1 and CDR2 (germline): SGHVS, FNYEAQ. This CDR3 contains 14 residues. With 5 bases removed from V and 7 bases from J, the gap between germline ends came to 15 bases.

The CDR3 bases are TGCGCCAGCAGCTTACAGGGGAGAGAGGAGACCCAGTACTTC. This codes for CASSLQGREETQYF. V usage is TRBV5-1 and J usage is TRBJ2-5; TRBD1 aligns across 7 bases. This CDR3 contains 14 residues. Germline V gives CDR1 SGHRS, CDR2 YFSETQ. Losses at the gene ends were 2 bases for V and 5 bases for J; bases not matched to a gene: 6.

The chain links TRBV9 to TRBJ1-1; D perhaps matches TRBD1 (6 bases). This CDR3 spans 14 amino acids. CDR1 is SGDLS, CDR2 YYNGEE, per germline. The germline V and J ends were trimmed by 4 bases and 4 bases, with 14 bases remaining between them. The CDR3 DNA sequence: TGTGCCAGCAGCCCCCGGGGGGCAGGCACTGAAGCTTTCTTT. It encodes CASSPRGAGTEAFF.

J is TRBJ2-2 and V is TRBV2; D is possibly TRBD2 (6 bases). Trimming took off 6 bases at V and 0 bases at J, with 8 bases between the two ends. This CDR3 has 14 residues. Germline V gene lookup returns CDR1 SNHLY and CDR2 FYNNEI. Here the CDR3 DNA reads TGTGCCAGCAGGGTAGCGGCGAACACCGGGGAGCTGTTTTTT. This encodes CASRVAANTGELFF.

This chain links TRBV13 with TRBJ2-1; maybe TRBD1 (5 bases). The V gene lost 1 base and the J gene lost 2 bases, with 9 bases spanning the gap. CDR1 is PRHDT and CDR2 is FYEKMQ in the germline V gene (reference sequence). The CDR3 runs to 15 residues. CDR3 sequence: CASSLARAAYNEQFF. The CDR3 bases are TGTGCCAGCAGCTTAGCCAGGGCCGCCTACAATGAGCAGTTCTTC. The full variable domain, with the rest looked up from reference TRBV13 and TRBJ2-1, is AAGVIQSPRHLIKEKRETATLKCYPIPRHDTVYWYQQGPGQDPQFLISFYEKMQSDKGSIPDRFSAQQFSDYHSELNMSSLELGDSALYFCASSLARAAYNEQFFGPGTRLTVL.

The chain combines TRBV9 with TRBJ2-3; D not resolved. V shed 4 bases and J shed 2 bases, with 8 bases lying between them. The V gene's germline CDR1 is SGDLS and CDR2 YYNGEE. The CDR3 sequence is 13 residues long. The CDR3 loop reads CASSTLLTDTQYF. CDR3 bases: TGTGCCAGCAGCACCCTACTCACAGATACGCAGTATTTT. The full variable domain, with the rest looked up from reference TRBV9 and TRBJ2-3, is DSGVTQTPKHLITATGQRVTLRCSPRSGDLSVYWYQQSLDQGLQFLIQYYNGEERAKGNILERFSAQQFPDLHSELNLSSLELGDSALYFCASSTLLTDTQYFGPGTRLTVL.

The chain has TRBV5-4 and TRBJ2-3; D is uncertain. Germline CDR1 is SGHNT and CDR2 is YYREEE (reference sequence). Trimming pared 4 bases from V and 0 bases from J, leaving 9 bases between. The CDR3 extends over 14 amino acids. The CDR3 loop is CASSRSASTDTQYF. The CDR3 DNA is TGTGCCAGCAGCCGGAGCGCTAGCACAGATACGCAGTATTTT.

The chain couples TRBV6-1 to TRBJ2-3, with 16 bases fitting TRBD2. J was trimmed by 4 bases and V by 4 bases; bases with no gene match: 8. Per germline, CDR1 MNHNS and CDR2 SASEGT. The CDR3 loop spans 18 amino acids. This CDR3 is CASSASGTSGRAPDTQYF. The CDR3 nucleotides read TGTGCCAGCAGTGCTTCCGGGACTAGCGGGAGGGCCCCAGATACGCAGTATTTT.

The CDR3 loop is CSGQNTEAFF. Here the CDR3 DNA reads TGCAGCGGACAGAACACTGAAGCTTTCTTT. V is TRBV29-1 and J is TRBJ1-1; D remains ambiguous. V was cut by 7 bases and J by 1 base, with 4 bases left in between. Germline lookup yields CDR1 SQVTM and CDR2 ANQGSEA. The CDR3 totals 10 residues.

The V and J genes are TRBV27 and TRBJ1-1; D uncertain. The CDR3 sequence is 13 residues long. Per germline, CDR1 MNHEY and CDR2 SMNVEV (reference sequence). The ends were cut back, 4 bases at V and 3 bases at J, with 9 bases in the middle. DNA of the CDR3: TGTGCCAGCAGTTCTCGGGTAGACACTGAAGCTTTCTTT. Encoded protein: CASSSRVDTEAFF.

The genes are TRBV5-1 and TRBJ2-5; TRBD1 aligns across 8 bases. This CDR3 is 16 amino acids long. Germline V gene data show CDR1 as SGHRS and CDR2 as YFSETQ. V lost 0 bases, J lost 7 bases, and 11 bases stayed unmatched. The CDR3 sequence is CASSLGDRGPAGTQYF. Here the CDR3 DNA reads TGCGCCAGCAGCTTGGGCGACAGGGGCCCAGCGGGGACCCAGTACTTC.

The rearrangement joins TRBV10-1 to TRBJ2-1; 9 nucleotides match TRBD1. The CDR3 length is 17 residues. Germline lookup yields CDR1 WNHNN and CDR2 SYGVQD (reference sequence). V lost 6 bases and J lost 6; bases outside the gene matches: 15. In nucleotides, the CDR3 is TGCGCCAGCAGGCCCGGGACAGGGAATCGAATCTTCAATGAGCAGTTCTTC. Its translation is CASRPGTGNRIFNEQFF.

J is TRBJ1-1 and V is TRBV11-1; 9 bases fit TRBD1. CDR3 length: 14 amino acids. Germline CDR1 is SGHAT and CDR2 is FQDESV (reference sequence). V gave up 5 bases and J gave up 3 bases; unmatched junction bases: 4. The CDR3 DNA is TGTGCCAGCAGCCCGGACAGGGGCGACACTGAAGCTTTCTTT. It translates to CASSPDRGDTEAFF.